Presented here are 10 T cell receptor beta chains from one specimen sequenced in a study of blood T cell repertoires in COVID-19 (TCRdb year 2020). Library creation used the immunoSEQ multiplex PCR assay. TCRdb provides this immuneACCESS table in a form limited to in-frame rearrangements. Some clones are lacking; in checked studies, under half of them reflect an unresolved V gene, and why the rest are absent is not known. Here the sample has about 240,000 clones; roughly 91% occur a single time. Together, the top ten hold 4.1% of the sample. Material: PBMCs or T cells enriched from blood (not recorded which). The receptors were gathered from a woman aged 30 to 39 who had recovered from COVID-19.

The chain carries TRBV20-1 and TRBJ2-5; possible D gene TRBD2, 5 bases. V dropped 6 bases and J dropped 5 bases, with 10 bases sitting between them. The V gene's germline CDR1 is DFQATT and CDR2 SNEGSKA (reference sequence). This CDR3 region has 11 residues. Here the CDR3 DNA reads TGCAGTGCCCGACCGGGGGAGACCCAGTACTTC. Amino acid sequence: CSARPGETQYF.

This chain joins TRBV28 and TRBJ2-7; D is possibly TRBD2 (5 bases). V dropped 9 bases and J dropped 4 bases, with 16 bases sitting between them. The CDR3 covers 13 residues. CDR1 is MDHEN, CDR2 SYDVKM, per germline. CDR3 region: CASKRELSYEQYF. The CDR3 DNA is TGTGCCAGTAAGAGGGAGTTGAGTTACGAGCAGTACTTC.

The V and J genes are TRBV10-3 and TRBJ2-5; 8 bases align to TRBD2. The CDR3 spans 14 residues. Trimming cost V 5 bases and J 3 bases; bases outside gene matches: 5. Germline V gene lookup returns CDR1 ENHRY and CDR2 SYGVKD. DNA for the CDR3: TGTGCCATCAGTAATATCGGGGGGGAAGAGACCCAGTACTTC. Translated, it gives CAISNIGGEETQYF.

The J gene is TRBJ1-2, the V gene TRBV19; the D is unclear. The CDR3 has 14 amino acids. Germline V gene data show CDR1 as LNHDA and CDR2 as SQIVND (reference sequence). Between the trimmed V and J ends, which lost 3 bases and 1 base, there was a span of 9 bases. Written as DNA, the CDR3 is TGTGCCAGTAGTATTAACGGAGATAACTATGGCTACACCTTC. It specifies CASSINGDNYGYTF.

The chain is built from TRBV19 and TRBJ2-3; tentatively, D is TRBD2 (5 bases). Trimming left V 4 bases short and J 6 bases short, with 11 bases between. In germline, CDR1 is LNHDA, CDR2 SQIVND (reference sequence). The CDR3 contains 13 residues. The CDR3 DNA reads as TGTGCCAGTAGTACGCTGGGAGCGGATACGCAGTATTTT. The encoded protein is CASSTLGADTQYF.

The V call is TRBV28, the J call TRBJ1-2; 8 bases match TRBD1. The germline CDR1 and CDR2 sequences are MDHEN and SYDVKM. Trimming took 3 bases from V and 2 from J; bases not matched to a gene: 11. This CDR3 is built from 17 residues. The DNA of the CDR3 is TGTGCCAGCAGTTTTGCGGGACAGGACCATACAAACTATGGCTACACCTTC. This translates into CASSFAGQDHTNYGYTF.

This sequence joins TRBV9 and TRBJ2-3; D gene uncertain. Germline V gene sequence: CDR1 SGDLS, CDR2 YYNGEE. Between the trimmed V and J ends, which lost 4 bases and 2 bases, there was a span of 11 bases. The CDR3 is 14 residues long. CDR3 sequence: CASSFTLATDTQYF. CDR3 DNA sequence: TGTGCCAGCAGCTTTACCCTGGCCACAGATACGCAGTATTTT.

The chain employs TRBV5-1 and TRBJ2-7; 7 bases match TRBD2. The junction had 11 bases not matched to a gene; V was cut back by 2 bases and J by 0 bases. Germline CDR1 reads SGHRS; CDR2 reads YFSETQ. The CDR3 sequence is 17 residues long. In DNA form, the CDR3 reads TGCGCCAGCAGCTTAGTACTAGCGCCGAATAGCTCCTACGAGCAGTACTTC. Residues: CASSLVLAPNSSYEQYF.

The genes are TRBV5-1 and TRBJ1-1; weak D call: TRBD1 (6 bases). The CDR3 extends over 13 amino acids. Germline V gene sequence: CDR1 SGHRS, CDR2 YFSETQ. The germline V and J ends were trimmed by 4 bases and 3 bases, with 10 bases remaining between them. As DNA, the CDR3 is TGCGCCAGCAGCCTCACAGGGTACACTGAAGCTTTCTTT. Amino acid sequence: CASSLTGYTEAFF.

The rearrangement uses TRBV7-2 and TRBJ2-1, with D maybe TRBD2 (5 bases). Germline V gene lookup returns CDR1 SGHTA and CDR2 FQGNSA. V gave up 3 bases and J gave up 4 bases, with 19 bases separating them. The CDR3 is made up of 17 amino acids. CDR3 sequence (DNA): TGTGCCAGCAGCTTGGATGGGATGCGGGCGCAATACAATGAGCAGTTCTTC. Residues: CASSLDGMRAQYNEQFF.